These 2 T cell receptor beta chains share one sample of origin, sequenced in a study of cytomegalovirus exposure and HLA in healthy donors. Primers: 60 Vbeta forward and 13 Jbeta reverse. Some clones are missing from TCRdb's copy, which holds only in-frame ones; the method was immunoSEQ multiplex PCR. The table lists around 180,000 clones, 80% of them singletons. The sample was PBMCs. The receptors stem from a man between 25 and 39 years old in good health and CMV-seropositive.

This chain links TRBV6-6 with TRBJ1-1; D gene uncertain. There are 15 residues in the CDR3. Trimming cost V 6 bases and J 10 bases, with 24 bases left between them. Per the germline V gene, CDR1 is MNHNY and CDR2 is SVGAGI (reference sequence). Here the CDR3 reads CASSLPLSGGLGAFF. The CDR3 DNA reads TGTGCCAGCAGCCTACCTTTAAGTGGCGGGCTAGGAGCTTTCTTT.

The V and J genes are TRBV30 and TRBJ1-3; TRBD1 is a possible D gene (6 bases). V was cut by 3 bases and J by 0 bases, with 15 bases left in between. CDR3 length equals 16 residues. In germline, CDR1 is GTSNPN, CDR2 SVGIG (reference sequence). The CDR3 coding sequence is TGTGCCTGGAGGGGAATCCAGGGGCTCTCTGGAAACACCATATATTTT. This encodes CAWRGIQGLSGNTIYF.